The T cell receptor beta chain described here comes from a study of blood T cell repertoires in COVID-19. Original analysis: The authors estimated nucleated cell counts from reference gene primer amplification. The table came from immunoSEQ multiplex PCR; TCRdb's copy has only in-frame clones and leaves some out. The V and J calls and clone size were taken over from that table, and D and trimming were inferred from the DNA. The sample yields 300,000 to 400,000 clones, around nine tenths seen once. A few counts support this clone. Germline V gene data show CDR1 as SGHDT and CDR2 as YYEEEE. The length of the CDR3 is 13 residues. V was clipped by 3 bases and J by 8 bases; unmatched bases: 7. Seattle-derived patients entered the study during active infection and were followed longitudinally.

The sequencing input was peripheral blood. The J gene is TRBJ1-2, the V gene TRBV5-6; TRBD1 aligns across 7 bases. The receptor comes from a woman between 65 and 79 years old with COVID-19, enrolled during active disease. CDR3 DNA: TGTGCCAGCAGCTCGACAGGGCCTAAGGGCTACACCTTC. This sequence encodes CASSSTGPKGYTF. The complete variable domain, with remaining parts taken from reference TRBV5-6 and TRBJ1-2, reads DAGVTQSPTHLIKTRGQQVTLRCSPKSGHDTVSWYQQALGQGPQFIFQYYEEEERQRGNFPDRFSGHQFPNYSSELNVNALLLGDSALYLCASSSTGPKGYTFGSGTRLTVV.